This T cell receptor (beta chain) was captured by sequencing in a study of vaccination effects on CD4 cells after COVID-19. This CDR3 is 14 amino acids long. Germline V gives CDR1 SGHNT, CDR2 YYREEE (reference sequence). The V end lost 2 bases, the J end lost 5 bases, and 8 bases lay between the germline ends. Study conclusions and caveats: Just 1 of 255 vaccine-induced clones in healthy recipients was cross-reactive.

In the ViraFEST assay, antigen-specific CD4+ clonotypes were identified by expansion after peptide-pool stimulation. The authors isolated CD4+ T cells after ten to eleven days of culture. Cultivation was performed at about 1.8 million PBMC per well with approximately 10 IU/ml IL-2 and 10 ug/ml peptides added. The protocol was immunoSEQ multiplex PCR, while the TCRdb copy is restricted to in-frame clones and leaves out a portion. The sample gives about 60,000 clones, 81% of which show up once; 2% to 2.5% is in the top ten. Remarks on this clone: Its antigen is not identified.

The TCR comes from a human donor who received a COVID-19 vaccine. J is TRBJ1-6 and V is TRBV5-4, with D hard to call. The source material was CD4+ T cells from PBMCs cultured with HCoV-229E spike peptides, sampled before COVID-19 vaccination. CDR3 region: CASSLYRNNSPLHF. DNA of the CDR3: TGTGCCAGCAGCTTATACAGAAATAATTCACCCCTCCACTTT.